This T cell receptor beta chain was retrieved from a study of T cells after yellow fever vaccination. In the case of this clonotype: The antigen is undetermined.

Regarding the study as a whole: The secondary response peaked faster, at day 5 versus 15, but was weaker. Boosting was followed by the reappearance of most primary-vaccination clones (approximately 95% CD4, under 90% CD8).

As TCR cDNA was made by 5'RACE template switching, a universal primer site and UMIs were added. MiXCR was run by TCRdb on the 5' RACE reads, yielding one entry per CDR3 protein. The sample holds 170,000 or so distinct CDR3 sequences, around 9% seen once. The source is a man younger than 35 who received the YFV17D yellow fever vaccine. This material consisted of CD8+ T cells sorted from PBMCs, taken 45 days after the yellow fever booster vaccination.

This CDR3 reads CASSQDISNTEAFF. The CDR3 DNA reads as TGCGCCAGCAGCCAAGATATCAGCAACACTGAAGCTTTCTTT. The chain couples TRBV4-3 to TRBJ1-1; D gene unclear. Trimming pared 0 bases from V and 2 bases from J, leaving 7 bases between. Germline V gene lookup returns CDR1 LGHNA and CDR2 YSLEER. The CDR3 has 14 residues.